Each of the 13 T cell receptor beta chains below was sequenced from the same sample in a study of vaccination effects on CD4 cells after COVID-19. Repertoires were generated with immunoSEQ multiplex PCR, while TCRdb's copy carries only in-frame clones and drops some. The sample yields nearly 30,000 clones, 80% seen once. Their target antigens are unknown. Pools of viral peptides were used by the ViraFEST assay to expand antigen-specific CD4+ T cells ahead of sequencing. Culturing for roughly 10 days preceded CD4+ T cell isolation. Of the BNT162b2 and mRNA-1273 vaccines, participants received two doses of one or the other. The sequences come from CD4+ T cells from PBMCs cultured with SARS-CoV-2 spike peptides, collected after COVID-19 vaccination. The receptors derive from a human donor who received a COVID-19 vaccine. Some clones in this sample may be carry-over from other donors' samples.

The rearrangement links TRBV11-1 to TRBJ1-1; tentatively, D is TRBD1 (5 bases). Looked up from germline, CDR1 is SGHAT and CDR2 is FQDESV (reference sequence). The CDR3 has 13 residues. The V end was cut by 2 bases, the J end by 8 bases, with 12 bases between. The CDR3 coding sequence is TGTGCCAGCAGCTTACTAAAGGGGATGGAAGCTTTCTTT. This sequence encodes CASSLLKGMEAFF.

The chain carries TRBV10-3 and TRBJ2-3, with TRBD1 identical over 7 bases. CDR3 length: 13 residues. The germline V gene has CDR1 ENHRY and CDR2 SYGVKD. Germline trimming cut 11 bases from V and 3 bases from J; bases unmatched to any gene: 8. CDR3 nucleotides: TGTGCCTCCCGGACAGGACAAACAGATACGCAGTATTTT. Its translation: CASRTGQTDTQYF.

This clone is medium-sized in the sample. The V call is TRBV14, the J call TRBJ1-1; no clear D. The CDR3 length is 12 residues. V was shortened by 4 bases and J by 11 bases, with 14 bases between the two germline ends. Germline assignment: CDR1 SGHDN and CDR2 FVKESK. CDR3 amino acids: CASSRNHLGAFF. The CDR3 region has the DNA TGTGCCAGCAGCCGCAATCACCTTGGGGCTTTCTTT. Filled out from reference TRBV14 and TRBJ1-1, the complete variable domain reads EAGVTQFPSHSVIEKGQTVTLRCDPISGHDNLYWYRRVMGKEIKFLLHFVKESKQDESGMPNNRFLAERTGGTYSTLKVQPAELEDSGVYFCASSRNHLGAFFGQGTRLTVV.

The chain is built from TRBV6-2 or TRBV6-3 and TRBJ2-3; TRBD2 aligns across 11 bases. Trimming removed 3 bases from V and 1 base from J; junction bases left unmatched: 9. CDR3 length: 18 residues. Germline V gene lookup returns CDR1 MNHEY and CDR2 SVGEGT. CDR3 nucleotide sequence: TGTGCCAGCAGTTATTTTCCCAGACTAGCGGGGCGCACAGATACGCAGTATTTT. Translating gives CASSYFPRLAGRTDTQYF.

The chain couples TRBV12-3 or TRBV12-4 to TRBJ2-5; D is undetermined. Trimming took 6 bases from V and 5 from J, leaving 13 bases between them. The CDR3 has 13 amino acids. DNA of the CDR3: TGTGCCAGCAGAATCGGCGGTTCGGAGACCCAGTACTTC. It specifies CASRIGGSETQYF.

The CDR3 loop is CASRQANEQFF. The CDR3 DNA is TGTGCCAGCAGGCAGGCTAATGAGCAGTTCTTC. The chain is built from TRBV12-3 or TRBV12-4 and TRBJ2-1; D remains ambiguous. This CDR3 comprises 11 residues. Trimming removed 6 bases from V and 7 bases from J, with 7 bases in between.

The chain uses TRBV28 and TRBJ2-7; D not certain. Germline-derived CDR1 and CDR2 are MDHEN and SYDVKM. The ends were cut back, 4 bases at V and 3 bases at J, with 7 bases in the middle. This CDR3 contains 12 residues. CDR3 sequence: CASSSTLYEQYV. As DNA, the CDR3 is TGTGCCAGCAGTTCCACACTCTACGAGCAGTACGTC.

This clone was counted a single time. The V and J genes are TRBV28 and TRBJ1-5; D call uncertain. The length of the CDR3 is 14 residues. Trimming removed 7 bases from V and 1 base from J, with 11 bases in between. Germline loops: CDR1 MDHEN, CDR2 SYDVKM. CDR3 sequence (DNA): TGTGCCAGCACCGTCGGAGACAGCAATCAGCCCCAGCATTTT. Translation: CASTVGDSNQPQHF.

The rearrangement links TRBV6-5 to TRBJ1-3, with no clear D. Germline V gene data show CDR1 as MNHEY and CDR2 as SVGAGI. The CDR3 has 15 residues. V was trimmed by 0 bases and J by 2 bases, leaving 8 bases between them. The CDR3 is CASSYSNSPGNTIYF. CDR3 nucleotides: TGTGCCAGCAGTTACTCGAACAGCCCTGGAAACACCATATATTTT.

The chain recombines TRBV9 with TRBJ1-4, with no clear D. Germline V CDR1 and CDR2: SGDLS, YYNGEE. V was pared by 1 base and J by 0 bases, with 7 bases between. This CDR3 comprises 15 residues. The chain's CDR3 is CASSVSESTNEKLFF. The CDR3 DNA follows: TGTGCCAGCAGCGTATCGGAGTCAACTAATGAAAAACTGTTTTTT.

The gene calls are TRBV5-1 and TRBJ2-3; D not certain. Per germline, CDR1 SGHRS and CDR2 YFSETQ. V was clipped by 4 bases and J by 2 bases, with 11 bases between them. The CDR3 spans 14 residues. The DNA of the CDR3 is TGCGCCAGCAGCCAGTCTATCAACACAGATACGCAGTATTTT. Residues: CASSQSINTDTQYF.

Judged by abundance, this clone is medium-sized (0.01 to 0.1%). The chain recombines TRBV7-2 with TRBJ2-2; no firm D call. The germline gives CDR1 SGHTA, CDR2 FQGNSA. V was cut by 5 bases and J by 8 bases, with 9 bases left in between. This CDR3 comprises 12 residues. The CDR3 bases are TGTGCCAGCAGCCCTCGGATGGGGGAGCTGTTTTTT. Amino acids: CASSPRMGELFF.

The table lists this clone with a few counts. The chain carries TRBV21-1 and TRBJ2-7. TRBV21-1 is labeled a pseudogene. The CDR3 spans 15 residues. The CDR3 loop is CASRQDRLKTYEQYV. For the CDR3, the DNA is TGTGCCAGCAGACAAGACAGACTAAAAACCTACGAGCAGTACGTC.